The 16 T cell receptor beta chains reported below all come from one sample, sequenced in a study of T cell changes during pregnancy in multiple sclerosis (dated by TCRdb to the late 2010s). The receptor library was made with the immunoSEQ multiplex PCR assay. TCRdb retrieved this table from immuneACCESS and kept in-frame rearrangements only. Not all clones are present; in checked studies, unresolved V genes account for under half, and no reason is known for the remainder. This sample has more than 35,000 clones in its table, and just over 90% of those were observed once. Of the sample, over 0.3% falls within the top ten clones. Sequencing was performed on CD4+ T cells from peripheral blood mononuclear cells, taken in the third trimester of pregnancy. Source of these receptors: a female donor in good health, enrolled as a control in a pregnancy study.

J is TRBJ1-1 and V is TRBV5-1; D call uncertain. The CDR3 has 12 amino acids. V was clipped by 0 bases and J by 4 bases, with 4 bases between them. Germline CDR1 and CDR2: SGHRS and YFSETQ. The CDR3 DNA is TGCGCCAGCAGCTTGGTCAGCACTGAAGCTTTCTTT. It is translated as CASSLVSTEAFF.

The chain employs TRBV6-1 and TRBJ1-4, with D possibly matching TRBD1 (6 bases). The CDR3 consists of 14 residues. The ends were cut back, 6 bases at V and 6 bases at J, with 14 bases in the middle. Germline V gene lookup returns CDR1 MNHNS and CDR2 SASEGT. The CDR3, as DNA: TGTGCCAGCAGCCCGGGACACCTTTATGAAAAACTGTTTTTT. This translates into CASSPGHLYEKLFF.

V and J are TRBV30 and TRBJ1-5; TRBD1 might be the D (5 bases). The CDR3 extends over 14 amino acids. Trimming left V 2 bases short and J 6 bases short, with 14 bases between. Germline V gene lookup returns CDR1 GTSNPN and CDR2 SVGIG (reference sequence). The DNA of the CDR3 is TGTGCCTGGAGTACCTCGGACATTTCTCAGCCCCAGCATTTT. Protein sequence: CAWSTSDISQPQHF.

The gene calls are TRBV7-9 and TRBJ1-3; the D gene is possibly TRBD1 (5 bases). The V end lost 0 bases, the J end lost 4 bases, and 16 bases lay between the germline ends. Germline V CDR1 and CDR2: SEHNR, FQNEAQ (reference sequence). The CDR3 covers 17 residues. The CDR3: CASSLALPGITGNTIYF. The CDR3 DNA reads as TGTGCCAGCAGCTTAGCGCTTCCAGGGATAACCGGAAACACCATATATTTT. The full variable domain, rest sourced from reference TRBV7-9 and TRBJ1-3, is DTGVSQNPRHKITKRGQNVTFRCDPISEHNRLYWYRQTLGQGPEFLTYFQNEAQLEKSRLLSDRFSAERPKGSFSTLEIQRTEQGDSAMYLCASSLALPGITGNTIYFGEGSWLTVV.

The rearrangement joins TRBV6-1 to TRBJ1-5, with D perhaps matching TRBD1 (5 bases). Germline values: CDR1 MNHNS, CDR2 SASEGT. The CDR3 length is 13 residues. Trimming removed 6 bases at V and 2 bases at J, with 8 bases between. CDR3 bases: TGTGCCAGCAGAACAGGAGGCAATCAGCCCCAGCATTTT. Protein sequence: CASRTGGNQPQHF.

V usage is TRBV6-5 and J usage is TRBJ1-2; possibly TRBD1 for D (5 bases). Per germline, CDR1 MNHEY and CDR2 SVGAGI. Deletions cut 6 bases from V and 4 bases from J, with 9 bases between. The CDR3 totals 12 residues. The CDR3 spells CASRTGPYGYTF. The CDR3 DNA sequence: TGTGCCAGCAGAACAGGTCCCTATGGCTACACCTTC.

The rearrangement joins TRBV6-1 to TRBJ1-6; D not resolved. From germline, CDR1 is MNHNS and CDR2 SASEGT. V lost 7 bases and J lost 4, with 14 bases in between. This CDR3 comprises 15 residues. CDR3 sequence: CASKAGSTYNSPLHF. Here the CDR3 DNA reads TGTGCCAGCAAGGCGGGGTCTACGTATAATTCACCCCTCCACTTT.

V gene TRBV15 combines with J gene TRBJ1-3; 7 bases are a match to TRBD1. Germline V gene sequence: CDR1 LNHNV, CDR2 YYDKDF (reference sequence). The CDR3 is made up of 16 amino acids. Trimming at V came to 1 base and at J to 4 bases, leaving 7 bases not matched to a gene. The CDR3 reads CATSRATGATGNTIYF. DNA for the CDR3: TGTGCCACCAGCAGAGCTACAGGGGCGACGGGAAACACCATATATTTT.

V gene TRBV28 combines with J gene TRBJ2-7; possibly TRBD1 for D (6 bases). Germline CDR1 and CDR2: MDHEN and SYDVKM. This CDR3 comprises 15 residues. The V gene lost 2 bases and the J gene lost 2 bases, with 13 bases spanning the gap. The CDR3: CASSLTGQLAYEQYF. In DNA form, the CDR3 reads TGTGCCAGCAGTTTAACTGGACAGTTAGCCTACGAGCAGTACTTC.

The chain combines TRBV30 with TRBJ1-2; D uncertain. Trimming left V 8 bases short and J 5 bases short, with 15 bases between. Germline CDR1 and CDR2: GTSNPN and SVGIG (reference sequence). This CDR3 is built from 12 residues. The DNA for the CDR3 is TGTGCCGGCATAGGAGGTAGTTATGGCTACACCTTC. This encodes CAGIGGSYGYTF.

The V call is TRBV7-3, the J call TRBJ2-1; possibly TRBD2 for D (6 bases). V was clipped by 2 bases and J by 3 bases, with 8 bases between them. Germline lookup yields CDR1 SGHTA and CDR2 FQGTGA. The CDR3 is 14 residues long. The CDR3 bases are TGTGCCAGCAGCTTACGGGGGTACTACAATGAGCAGTTCTTC. It codes for CASSLRGYYNEQFF.

The chain is built from TRBV11-2 and TRBJ2-1, with 14 bases identical to TRBD2. With V trimmed by 0 bases and J by 6 bases, 4 bases remained unmatched. The CDR3 extends over 17 amino acids. The germline V gene encodes CDR1 SGHAT and CDR2 FQNNGV. CDR3 in amino acids: CASSLEGLAGESNEQFF. The DNA for the CDR3 is TGTGCCAGCAGCTTAGAGGGACTAGCGGGAGAATCCAATGAGCAGTTCTTC.

The chain couples TRBV6-1 to TRBJ1-6; 11 bases are shared with TRBD1. Trimming took 4 bases from V and 7 from J; bases not matched to a gene: 6. Looked up from germline, CDR1 is MNHNS and CDR2 is SASEGT. This CDR3 contains 16 residues. The CDR3 DNA sequence: TGTGCCAGCAGTGCCCGGACAGGGGGCATAAATTCACCCCTCCACTTT. Residues: CASSARTGGINSPLHF.

CDR3 DNA: TGCAGCGTTGAAGGGACAGGGGGAGGTTGGCCCAAAAACATTCAGTACTTC. Translating gives CSVEGTGGGWPKNIQYF. V is TRBV29-1 and J is TRBJ2-4, with 10 bases identical to TRBD1. Germline CDR1 is SQVTM and CDR2 is ANQGSEA. Trimming cost V 1 base and J 2 bases; bases outside gene matches: 8. CDR3 size: 17 residues.

The chain links TRBV9 to TRBJ2-1; tentative D call: TRBD1 (7 bases). The germline gives CDR1 SGDLS, CDR2 YYNGEE. Trimming shortened V by 4 bases and J by 9 bases, and 23 bases separated the two germline ends. The CDR3 covers 16 residues. CDR3 bases: TGTGCCAGCAGCCTCAGGGGGGCTTGGGGTGACGGTGAGCAGTTCTTC. The encoded protein is CASSLRGAWGDGEQFF.

As to this clone: Different DNA sequences within this sample yield the same CDR3. The chain carries TRBV4-2 and TRBJ2-3, with 7 bases lining up with TRBD2. CDR3 length: 14 residues. Germline V gives CDR1 LGHNA, CDR2 YNFKEQ. The V gene end was trimmed by 3 bases and the J gene end by 2 bases; junction bases not matched to a gene: 2. CDR3 loop: CASSQGTNTDTQYF. CDR3 DNA sequence: TGTGCCAGCAGCCAGGGGACTAACACAGATACGCAGTATTTT.